This T cell receptor beta chain comes out of a study of blood T cell repertoires in COVID-19. As for the study in general: Samples representing acute and convalescent COVID-19 were sourced from the United States, Italy and Spain. In each case, the material was cDNA or gDNA derived from T cells, B-cell-depleted T cells, or PBMCs.

V gave up 5 bases and J gave up 7 bases; unmatched junction bases: 3. This CDR3 has 14 residues. Germline V gene sequence: CDR1 SEHNR, CDR2 FQNEAQ (reference sequence). Original analysis: Amplification from reference gene primers served as the basis for estimated nucleated cell counts. Profiled with immunoSEQ multiplex PCR; TCRdb holds only in-frame clones, not every one. The V and J calls and the clone size are those of that table, but D and trimming were determined from the DNA. The table lists 110,000 to 150,000 clones, 88% of them singletons, with 1.5% to 1.7% in the top ten. The table lists this clone with a count of one.

J is TRBJ2-1 and V is TRBV7-9; 12 bases map to TRBD2. The sequence came from a woman in her sixties or seventies with acute or convalescent COVID-19. The sample comprised peripheral blood. This CDR3 is CASSVTSGGNEQFF. The CDR3 DNA reads as TGTGCCAGCAGCGTAACTAGCGGGGGGAATGAGCAGTTCTTC.